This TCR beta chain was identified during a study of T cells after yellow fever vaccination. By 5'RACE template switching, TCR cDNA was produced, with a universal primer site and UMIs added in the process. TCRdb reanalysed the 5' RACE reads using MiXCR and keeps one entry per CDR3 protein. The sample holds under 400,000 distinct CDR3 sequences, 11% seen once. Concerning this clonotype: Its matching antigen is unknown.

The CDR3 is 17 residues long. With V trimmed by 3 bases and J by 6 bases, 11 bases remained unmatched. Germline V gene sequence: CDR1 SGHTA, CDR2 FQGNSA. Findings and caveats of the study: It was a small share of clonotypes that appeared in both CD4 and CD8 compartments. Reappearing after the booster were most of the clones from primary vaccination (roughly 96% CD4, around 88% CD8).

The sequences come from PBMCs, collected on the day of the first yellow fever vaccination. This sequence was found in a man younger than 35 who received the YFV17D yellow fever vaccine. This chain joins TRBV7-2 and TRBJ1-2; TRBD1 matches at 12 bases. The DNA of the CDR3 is TGTGCCAGCAGCTTCACGGCCGGGACAGGGGGCGCCGATGGCTACACCTTC. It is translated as CASSFTAGTGGADGYTF.